This TCR beta chain was obtained from a study of technical replicates of blood from a handful of donors. Profiled with immunoSEQ multiplex PCR; TCRdb holds only in-frame clones, not every one. The sample has tens of thousands of clones; 90% to 97% are singletons. The CDR3 loop spans 14 amino acids. The ends were cut back, 2 bases at V and 5 bases at J, with 13 bases in the middle. From germline, CDR1 is SGHRS and CDR2 YFSETQ. This clonotype was sampled from a human donor in good health. Sequencing used T cells isolated from PBMCs. The chain uses TRBV5-1 and TRBJ1-1; possible D gene TRBD1, 6 bases. The CDR3 reads CASSFEGGDTEAFF. CDR3 in DNA: TGCGCCAGCAGCTTCGAAGGGGGAGATACTGAAGCTTTCTTT.